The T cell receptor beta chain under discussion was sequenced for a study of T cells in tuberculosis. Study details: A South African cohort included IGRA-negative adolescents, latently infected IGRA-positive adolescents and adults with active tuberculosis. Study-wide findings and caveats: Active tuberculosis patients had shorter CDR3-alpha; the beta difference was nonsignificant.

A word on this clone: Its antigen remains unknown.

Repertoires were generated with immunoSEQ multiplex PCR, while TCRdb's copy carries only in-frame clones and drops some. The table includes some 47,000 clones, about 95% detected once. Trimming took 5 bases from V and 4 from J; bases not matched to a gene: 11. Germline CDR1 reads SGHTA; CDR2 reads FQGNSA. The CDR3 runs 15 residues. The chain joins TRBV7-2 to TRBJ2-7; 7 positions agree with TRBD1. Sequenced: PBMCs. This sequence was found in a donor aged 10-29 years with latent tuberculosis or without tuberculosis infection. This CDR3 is CASSPQRQGPYEQYF. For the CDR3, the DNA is TGTGCCAGCAGCCCGCAGAGACAGGGACCGTACGAGCAGTACTTC.